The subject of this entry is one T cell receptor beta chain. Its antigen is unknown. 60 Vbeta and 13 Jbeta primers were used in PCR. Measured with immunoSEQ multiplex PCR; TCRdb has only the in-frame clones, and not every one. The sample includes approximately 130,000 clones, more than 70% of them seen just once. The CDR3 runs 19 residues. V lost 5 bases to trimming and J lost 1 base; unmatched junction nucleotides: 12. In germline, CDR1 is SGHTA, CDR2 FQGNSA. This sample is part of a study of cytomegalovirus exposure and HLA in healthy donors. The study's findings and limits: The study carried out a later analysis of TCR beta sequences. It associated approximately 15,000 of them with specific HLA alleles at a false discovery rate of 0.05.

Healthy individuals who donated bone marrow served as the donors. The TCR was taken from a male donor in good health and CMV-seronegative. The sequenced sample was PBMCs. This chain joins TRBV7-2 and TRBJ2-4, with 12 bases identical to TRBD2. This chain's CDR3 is CASSPWGGLAGGAKNIQYF. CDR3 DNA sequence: TGTGCCAGCAGCCCCTGGGGGGGACTAGCGGGCGGTGCCAAAAACATTCAGTACTTC.